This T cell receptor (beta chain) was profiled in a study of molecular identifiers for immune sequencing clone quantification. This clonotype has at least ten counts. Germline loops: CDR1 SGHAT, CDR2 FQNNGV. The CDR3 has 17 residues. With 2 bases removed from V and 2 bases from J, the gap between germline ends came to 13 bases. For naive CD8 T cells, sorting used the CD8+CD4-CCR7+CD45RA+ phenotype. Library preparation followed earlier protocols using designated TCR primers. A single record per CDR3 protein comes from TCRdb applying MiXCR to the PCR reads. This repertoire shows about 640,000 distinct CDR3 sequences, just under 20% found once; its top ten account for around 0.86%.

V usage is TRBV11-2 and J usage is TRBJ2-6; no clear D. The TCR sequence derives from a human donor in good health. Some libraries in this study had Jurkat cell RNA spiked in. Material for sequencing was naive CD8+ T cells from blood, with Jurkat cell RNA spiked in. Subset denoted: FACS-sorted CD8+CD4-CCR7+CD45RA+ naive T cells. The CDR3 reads CASSLRTVLPGANVLTF. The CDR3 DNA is TGTGCCAGCAGCTTAAGAACAGTCCTCCCTGGGGCCAACGTCCTGACTTTC.